A single sample is the source of the 32 T cell receptor beta chains below, sequenced in a study of shared clonotypes between healthy human individuals. Generated by immunoSEQ multiplex PCR, the TCRdb table keeps only in-frame clones and is missing some. The sample has about 2.3 million clones, 93% seen once. Sample: naive CD4+ T cells from PBMCs. Subset meaning: CD45RA+ positively selected. The receptors originated from a man aged 18 to 30 in good health. Some clones in this sample may be carry-over from other donors' samples.

V and J are TRBV4-2 and TRBJ2-7, with TRBD2 matching over 8 bases. The CDR3 has 15 residues. Germline lookup yields CDR1 LGHNA and CDR2 YNFKEQ. J gave up 2 bases and V 0 bases, and 3 bases lay outside the gene matches. CDR3 nucleotide sequence: TGTGCCAGCAGCCAAGAGGCGGGAGGTGCCTACGAGCAGTACTTC. The encoded protein is CASSQEAGGAYEQYF.

This clone was found a few times. The chain uses TRBV6-1 and TRBJ1-1; D is undetermined. Germline assignment: CDR1 MNHNS and CDR2 SASEGT. V was clipped by 0 bases and J by 1 base, with 9 bases between them. This CDR3 comprises 15 residues. CDR3 nucleotide sequence: TGTGCCAGCAGTGAAGCAGGCTCTTGGAACACTGAAGCTTTCTTT. Its protein is CASSEAGSWNTEAFF.

The chain recombines TRBV5-4 with TRBJ2-6; a weak D match, TRBD1 (5 bases). The CDR3 has 14 residues. V lost 6 bases to trimming and J lost 2 bases, with 9 bases between them. Germline values: CDR1 SGHNT, CDR2 YYREEE (reference sequence). The CDR3 here is CASNVGAGANVLTF. In DNA form, the CDR3 reads TGTGCCAGCAATGTAGGGGCTGGGGCCAACGTCCTGACTTTC.

This clone was counted once. This chain connects TRBV7-9 to TRBJ2-5, with D tentatively TRBD2 (5 bases). The germline V gene encodes CDR1 SEHNR and CDR2 FQNEAQ (reference sequence). The CDR3 is 14 residues long. V was trimmed by 4 bases and J by 2 bases, leaving 11 bases between them. This chain's CDR3 is CASSWKRNQETQYF. CDR3 sequence (DNA): TGTGCCAGCAGCTGGAAGCGGAATCAAGAGACCCAGTACTTC. The complete variable domain, with remaining parts taken from reference TRBV7-9 and TRBJ2-5, reads DTGVSQNPRHKITKRGQNVTFRCDPISEHNRLYWYRQTLGQGPEFLTYFQNEAQLEKSRLLSDRFSAERPKGSFSTLEIQRTEQGDSAMYLCASSWKRNQETQYFGPGTRLLVL.

The rearrangement joins TRBV30 to TRBJ2-5; D is undetermined. Trimming left V 0 bases short and J 0 bases short, with 14 bases between. The CDR3 is 16 residues long. The germline V gene has CDR1 GTSNPN and CDR2 SVGIG (reference sequence). CDR3 region: CAWSVPRSPNQETQYF. CDR3 coding DNA: TGTGCCTGGAGTGTACCTAGAAGCCCCAACCAAGAGACCCAGTACTTC.

The chain is built from TRBV28 and TRBJ2-6; D unresolved. The length of the CDR3 is 15 residues. Trimming removed 5 bases from V and 0 bases from J, with 8 bases in between. CDR1 is MDHEN and CDR2 is SYDVKM in the germline V gene. CDR3 bases: TGTGCCAGCAGTCCGTCTAGCTCTGGGGCCAACGTCCTGACTTTC. Translating it yields CASSPSSSGANVLTF.

This clone came up a few times. This sequence joins TRBV20-1 and TRBJ1-2, with D uncertain. CDR3 length: 8 residues. The germline V gene has CDR1 DFQATT and CDR2 SNEGSKA (reference sequence). The ends were cut back, 5 bases at V and 10 bases at J, with 5 bases in the middle. CDR3 amino acids: CSAPDYTF. The CDR3 DNA follows: TGCAGTGCTCCAGACTACACCTTC.

This chain uses TRBV7-8 with TRBJ2-7, with no clear D. The germline V and J ends were trimmed by 3 bases and 3 bases, with 21 bases remaining between them. Germline lookup yields CDR1 SGHVS and CDR2 FQNEAQ. CDR3 length equals 17 residues. The CDR3 here is CASSFSRVLGEDYEQYF. DNA of the CDR3: TGTGCCAGCAGCTTTTCACGTGTCTTGGGCGAGGACTACGAGCAGTACTTC. The full variable domain, completed using reference TRBV7-8 and TRBJ2-7, is GAGVSQSPRYKVAKRGQDVALRCDPISGHVSLFWYQQALGQGPEFLTYFQNEAQLDKSGLPSDRFFAERPEGSVSTLKIQRTQQEDSAVYLCASSFSRVLGEDYEQYFGPGTRLTVT.

V usage is TRBV7-3 and J usage is TRBJ2-2, with TRBD2 matching over 9 bases. Germline CDR1 and CDR2: SGHTA and FQGTGA. The trim removed 3 bases at V and 2 bases at J, leaving 13 bases unmatched. CDR3 length: 19 amino acids. The CDR3 loop is CASSFRLAGVGGNTGELFF. CDR3 nucleotide sequence: TGTGCCAGCAGCTTTCGTTTAGCGGGAGTAGGAGGCAACACCGGGGAGCTGTTTTTT.

The V call is TRBV7-9, the J call TRBJ2-7, with D possibly TRBD1 on 5 matching bases. This CDR3 contains 15 residues. CDR1 and CDR2 from the germline V gene are SEHNR and FQNEAQ (reference sequence). The germline V and J ends were trimmed by 2 bases and 6 bases, with 17 bases remaining between them. CDR3 protein: CASSLMRTPTAEQYF. The CDR3, as DNA: TGTGCCAGCAGCTTAATGAGGACACCGACCGCCGAGCAGTACTTC. The variable domain in full, completed from reference TRBV7-9 and TRBJ2-7, reads DTGVSQNPRHKITKRGQNVTFRCDPISEHNRLYWYRQTLGQGPEFLTYFQNEAQLEKSRLLSDRFSAERPKGSFSTLEIQRTEQGDSAMYLCASSLMRTPTAEQYFGPGTRLTVT.

Note on this clone: The same CDR3 arises from other DNA sequences in this sample as well. This chain connects TRBV7-3 to TRBJ2-7; the D is unclear. Germline values: CDR1 SGHTA, CDR2 FQGTGA. CDR3 length equals 13 residues. With 0 bases removed from V and 3 bases from J, the gap between germline ends came to 6 bases. CDR3 amino acids: CASSLTFGYEQYF. CDR3 coding DNA: TGTGCCAGCAGCTTAACGTTCGGCTACGAGCAGTACTTC.

The gene calls are TRBV14 and TRBJ2-2; D is tentatively TRBD1 or TRBD2 (5 bases each). The CDR3 covers 14 residues. Germline CDR1 is SGHDN and CDR2 is FVKESK. V lost 1 base, J lost 4 bases, and 7 bases lay in between. The CDR3 DNA reads as TGTGCCAGCAGCCAAGCGGGGACCACCGGGGAGCTGTTTTTT. Protein sequence: CASSQAGTTGELFF.

The chain carries TRBV27 and TRBJ1-1; TRBD1 is a possible D gene (5 bases). V was shortened by 1 base and J by 3 bases, with 9 bases between the two germline ends. CDR1 is MNHEY, CDR2 SMNVEV, per germline (reference sequence). CDR3 length: 14 residues. CDR3 bases: TGTGCCAGCAGTTTATTGGGGGGTGACACTGAAGCTTTCTTT. Protein product: CASSLLGGDTEAFF.

The chain joins TRBV9 to TRBJ1-1, with a possible D match to TRBD1 (6 bases). This CDR3 has 16 residues. Trimming took off 0 bases at V and 11 bases at J, with 23 bases between the two ends. Germline loops: CDR1 SGDLS, CDR2 YYNGEE. Written as DNA, the CDR3 is TGTGCCAGCAGCGTAGGTCATAGCCAGGGGTATCGGGAGGCTTTCTTT. Amino acid sequence: CASSVGHSQGYREAFF.

This chain connects TRBV21-1 to TRBJ1-2. TRBV21-1 is an annotated pseudogene. The CDR3 contains 17 residues. The CDR3 region is CASSNWGGTTPGGGYTF. In DNA form, the CDR3 reads TGTGCCAGCAGCAATTGGGGTGGGACAACTCCCGGGGGTGGCTACACCTTC.

V gene TRBV7-8 combines with J gene TRBJ2-5; D is possibly TRBD1 (5 bases). The CDR3 extends over 16 amino acids. V lost 2 bases, J lost 1 base, and 14 bases lay in between. Germline CDR1 and CDR2: SGHVS and FQNEAQ. The DNA of the CDR3 is TGTGCCAGCAGCTTACCGAGACAGACCGTCCAAGAGACCCAGTACTTC. This encodes CASSLPRQTVQETQYF.

This clone is a singleton in its sample. The chain is built from TRBV9 and TRBJ1-3; no definite D call. V lost 0 bases to trimming and J lost 0 bases, with 10 bases between them. Germline V lookup: CDR1 SGDLS, CDR2 YYNGEE. The CDR3 is 16 amino acids. Here the CDR3 DNA reads TGTGCCAGCAGCGTAGTGGCGGGTAACTCTGGAAACACCATATATTTT. Translation gives CASSVVAGNSGNTIYF.

CDR3 amino acids: CASSQDRNNYGYTF. CDR3 coding DNA: TGTGCCAGCAGCCAGGACAGGAATAACTATGGCTACACCTTC. The genes are TRBV7-3 and TRBJ1-2; TRBD1 aligns across 7 bases. J lost 1 base, V lost 5 bases, and 4 bases had no gene match. Looked up from germline, CDR1 is SGHTA and CDR2 is FQGTGA. This CDR3 spans 14 amino acids.

The chain couples TRBV11-3 to TRBJ2-1; 7 nucleotides line up with TRBD2. CDR3 length equals 14 residues. The germline CDR1 and CDR2 sequences are SGHNT and YENEEA. Trimming removed 3 bases from V and 9 bases from J; junction bases left unmatched: 8. The CDR3: CASSFTPSGGEQFF. In DNA form, the CDR3 reads TGTGCCAGCAGCTTTACGCCCTCGGGGGGTGAGCAGTTCTTC.

The chain links TRBV10-1 to TRBJ2-1; D is possibly TRBD2 (5 bases). V dropped 2 bases and J dropped 1 base, with 12 bases sitting between them. CDR1 and CDR2 (germline): WNHNN, SYGVQD (reference sequence). The CDR3 consists of 16 residues. The CDR3 sequence: CASSEVRGKSYNEQFF. CDR3 nucleotides: TGCGCCAGCAGTGAGGTACGGGGAAAATCCTACAATGAGCAGTTCTTC.

The V call is TRBV27, the J call TRBJ2-7, with D possibly TRBD1 on 6 matching bases. Germline CDR1 reads MNHEY; CDR2 reads SMNVEV (reference sequence). Trimming cost V 4 bases and J 2 bases, with 21 bases left between them. This CDR3 comprises 17 residues. The CDR3 nucleotides read TGTGCCAGCAGTTCCTCTCCCCGGGACACCATCGCCTACGAGCAGTACTTC. This sequence encodes CASSSSPRDTIAYEQYF.

The chain is built from TRBV7-2 and TRBJ2-3; 8 bases match TRBD2. CDR3 length: 15 residues. Germline V lookup: CDR1 SGHTA, CDR2 FQGNSA. The J segment lost 6 bases and the V segment lost 7 bases, leaving 12 bases of the junction unmatched. The CDR3 protein is CASTVGSGEGDTQYF. The CDR3 DNA sequence: TGTGCCAGCACCGTCGGTAGCGGGGAGGGGGATACGCAGTATTTT.

The chain has TRBV6-5 and TRBJ1-1, with D uncertain. Germline-derived CDR1 and CDR2 are MNHEY and SVGAGI. V shed 0 bases and J shed 2 bases, with 13 bases lying between them. This CDR3 contains 16 residues. In DNA, the CDR3 is TGTGCCAGCAGTTACTCGTCCACTTTCGCAAACACTGAAGCTTTCTTT. It is translated as CASSYSSTFANTEAFF.

The gene calls are TRBV4-1 and TRBJ2-3; no definite D call. Germline CDR1 reads MGHRA; CDR2 reads YSYEKL. This CDR3 spans 15 amino acids. Trimming took 1 base from V and 5 from J, leaving 13 bases between them. CDR3 amino acids: CASSQVGTKGDTQYF. In nucleotides, the CDR3 is TGCGCCAGCAGCCAAGTCGGTACGAAAGGAGATACGCAGTATTTT.

This clone was counted a single time. The rearrangement links TRBV7-8 to TRBJ2-3; no definite D call. Per germline, CDR1 SGHVS and CDR2 FQNEAQ. CDR3 length: 16 residues. V was cut by 3 bases and J by 6 bases, with 19 bases left in between. CDR3 residues: CASSFTVPYSGDTQYF. As DNA, the CDR3 is TGTGCCAGCAGCTTTACGGTCCCCTACAGTGGGGATACGCAGTATTTT.

V is TRBV4-3 and J is TRBJ2-5, with D uncertain. This CDR3 has 13 residues. Per germline, CDR1 LGHNA and CDR2 YSLEER. Trimming shortened V by 0 bases and J by 5 bases, and 7 bases separated the two germline ends. CDR3 in amino acids: CASSQEWQETQYF. The CDR3 bases are TGCGCCAGCAGCCAAGAGTGGCAGGAGACCCAGTACTTC.

In this sample, this clone turned up once. The chain has TRBV10-1 and TRBJ2-2, with no clear D. This CDR3 has 12 amino acids. Germline CDR1 reads WNHNN; CDR2 reads SYGVQD (reference sequence). The germline V and J ends were trimmed by 5 bases and 3 bases, with 4 bases remaining between them. The CDR3 sequence is CASSYYTGELFF. The CDR3, as DNA: TGCGCCAGCAGTTATTACACCGGGGAGCTGTTTTTT.

This clone was seen a single time. This chain connects TRBV6-1 to TRBJ1-5, with D possibly being TRBD1 (6 bases). The CDR3 loop spans 14 amino acids. Trimming shortened V by 7 bases and J by 4 bases, and 14 bases separated the two germline ends. The V gene's germline CDR1 is MNHNS and CDR2 SASEGT. DNA of the CDR3: TGTGCCAGCACGGTTGGACAGAGTAATCAGCCCCAGCATTTT. It encodes CASTVGQSNQPQHF.

There are a few counts of this clone. The V gene is TRBV28, the J gene TRBJ1-1, with D perhaps matching TRBD1 (5 bases). Per germline, CDR1 MDHEN and CDR2 SYDVKM. V was cut by 5 bases and J by 10 bases, with 11 bases left in between. CDR3 length: 11 amino acids. The CDR3 is CASSPGWGAFF. The DNA of the CDR3 is TGTGCCAGCAGTCCAGGGTGGGGAGCTTTCTTT.

The chain employs TRBV4-1 and TRBJ2-5; D gene ambiguous. The germline V gene has CDR1 MGHRA and CDR2 YSYEKL. V gave up 6 bases and J gave up 4 bases, with 15 bases separating them. This CDR3 is 14 amino acids long. CDR3 nucleotides: TGCGCCAGCAGTATAATTTTAGTGGCAGAGACCCAGTACTTC. It specifies CASSIILVAETQYF.

This clone was seen once. V is TRBV5-1 and J is TRBJ2-1; D may be TRBD2 (6 bases). The V end lost 5 bases, the J end lost 2 bases, and 14 bases lay between the germline ends. Germline CDR1 and CDR2: SGHRS and YFSETQ. The CDR3 spans 15 residues. This CDR3 reads CASRSSWGAYNEQFF. The CDR3 region has the DNA TGCGCCAGCAGGAGCTCTTGGGGGGCCTACAATGAGCAGTTCTTC.

The rearrangement links TRBV5-1 to TRBJ1-1, with TRBD1 matching 9 bases. There are 14 residues in the CDR3. The J segment lost 4 bases and the V segment lost 6 bases, leaving 7 bases of the junction unmatched. CDR1 and CDR2 (germline): SGHRS, YFSETQ. CDR3 sequence (DNA): TGCGCCAGCAAAACCGCGACAGGGGGCACTGAAGCTTTCTTT. Translated, it gives CASKTATGGTEAFF.